Shown below are 4 T cell receptor beta chains from a single sample sequenced in a study of blood T cell repertoires in COVID-19. The repertoire was sequenced with immunoSEQ multiplex PCR; TCRdb's copy has only in-frame clones and lacks some. The table shows roughly 340,000 clones, with 90% to 95% occurring only once. Source material: peripheral blood. Receptor source: a woman aged 18 to 35 who had recovered from COVID-19.

The chain couples TRBV2 to TRBJ2-7; TRBD1 matches 9 bases. Germline V CDR1 and CDR2: SNHLY, FYNNEI. V lost 4 bases and J lost 5; bases outside the gene matches: 6. CDR3 length: 14 residues. The CDR3 DNA is TGTGCCAGCAGTGGGCCGGGACAGGGCAACGAGCAGTACGTC. It codes for CASSGPGQGNEQYV.

This rearrangement joins TRBV5-1 to TRBJ1-1, with 10 bases fitting TRBD1. The germline CDR1 and CDR2 sequences are SGHRS and YFSETQ. The trim removed 5 bases at V and 2 bases at J, leaving 15 bases unmatched. The CDR3 has 18 residues. In DNA form, the CDR3 reads TGCGCCAGCAGACTCCTAGTTGGGACAGGGGCATCCAACACTGAAGCTTTCTTT. Its translation is CASRLLVGTGASNTEAFF.

In this sample, this clone turned up many times. V gene TRBV6-2 or TRBV6-3 combines with J gene TRBJ1-6; 9 bases are shared with TRBD1. The CDR3 extends over 16 amino acids. The germline gives CDR1 MNHEY, CDR2 SVGEGT. The V gene end was trimmed by 1 base and the J gene end by 7 bases; junction bases not matched to a gene: 5. CDR3 nucleotides: TGTGCCAGCAGTTACTACTGGGACAGGGAGAATTCACCCCTCCACTTT. Translation gives CASSYYWDRENSPLHF.

V gene TRBV24-1 combines with J gene TRBJ2-2; 7 bases align to TRBD2. This CDR3 is built from 19 residues. After removal of 3 bases from V and 0 bases from J, the junction contained 12 bases not matched to a gene. Germline V lookup: CDR1 KGHDR, CDR2 SFDVKD. This CDR3 is CATSDRSAGLIANTGELFF. The CDR3 DNA is TGTGCCACCAGTGATAGGTCAGCGGGACTCATAGCGAACACCGGGGAGCTGTTTTTT.